The present T cell receptor beta chain was sequenced within a study of technical replicates of blood from a few donors. TCRdb keeps only in-frame clones here, not all; method: immunoSEQ multiplex PCR. The sample yields over 10,000 clones, under 85% seen once. Germline V gives CDR1 SGHRS, CDR2 YFSETQ. The CDR3 is made up of 16 amino acids. V shed 0 bases and J 3 bases; nucleotides not matched to a gene: 6. This TCR was recovered from a human donor in good health. The chain carries TRBV5-1 and TRBJ2-5; TRBD1 matches at 9 bases. The specimen was PBMCs. The CDR3 spells CASSLGLTGGKETQYF. The CDR3 nucleotides read TGCGCCAGCAGCTTGGGGCTGACAGGGGGTAAAGAGACCCAGTACTTC.